This entry describes one TCR beta chain. The sort gate was single viable CD3+CD4+CD8-CD45RO+ cells for memory CD4+ T cells. Per the original methods: Out-of-frame sequences were removed, leaving a few million distinct TCRbeta sequences. Here immunoSEQ multiplex PCR was the method, and the copy in TCRdb shows in-frame clones only, minus some. V and J calls plus clone size are reproduced from that table; the DNA served to infer D and trimming. The sample records approximately 53,000 clones, 82% being singletons. The source of the sample is a study of memory CD4+ T cells and cytomegalovirus serostatus. Germline CDR1 and CDR2: MNHNY and SVGAGI (reference sequence). CDR3 length: 14 residues. V dropped 2 bases and J dropped 7; count of bases not matched to a gene: 7.

The chain is built from TRBV6-6 and TRBJ1-2; 7 bases are shared with TRBD1. The sequence derives from an adult in good health and CMV-seronegative. The sample comprised memory CD4+ T cells from blood. CDR3 DNA sequence: TGTGCCAGCAGTTACCGACAGGGTAGGGGTGGCTACACCTTC. This codes for CASSYRQGRGGYTF.